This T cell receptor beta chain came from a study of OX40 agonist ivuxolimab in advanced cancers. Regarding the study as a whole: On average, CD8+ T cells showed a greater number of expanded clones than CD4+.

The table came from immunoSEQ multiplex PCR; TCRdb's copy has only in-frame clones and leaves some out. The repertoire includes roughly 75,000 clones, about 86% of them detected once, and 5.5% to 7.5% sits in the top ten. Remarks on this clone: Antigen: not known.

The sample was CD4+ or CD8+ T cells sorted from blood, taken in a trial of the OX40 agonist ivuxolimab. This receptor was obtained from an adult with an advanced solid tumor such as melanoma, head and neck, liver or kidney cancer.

CDR3: CASSNLVGANHKGQFF. The CDR3 DNA reads TGTGCCAGTAGTAATTTGGTAGGGGCCAACCACAAAGGGCAGTTCTTC. The V call is TRBV19, the J call TRBJ2-1, with D tentatively TRBD1 (5 bases). Per germline, CDR1 LNHDA and CDR2 SQIVND (reference sequence). CDR3 length: 16 residues. V lost 4 bases to trimming and J lost 12 bases, with 25 bases between them.